These 3 T cell receptor beta chains came from one sample sequenced in a study of cytomegalovirus exposure and HLA in healthy donors listed by TCRdb under 2017. To prepare the library, the immunoSEQ multiplex PCR assay was applied. For the multiplex PCR, a mixture combining 60 forward primers for TCR Vbeta segments and 13 reverse primers for TCR Jbeta segments was used. TCRdb retrieved this table from immuneACCESS and kept in-frame rearrangements only. Not all clones are present; in checked studies, unresolved V genes account for under half, and no reason is known for the remainder. In all, the sample holds roughly 150,000 clones, and 77% of those were seen once. The ten biggest clones cover 3.5% to 5% of the sample. Sequencing was done on a sample of PBMCs. Receptors were obtained from a male donor in good health and CMV-seronegative.

The rearrangement links TRBV11-2 to TRBJ1-1; D gene ambiguous. This CDR3 has 12 residues. V was clipped by 5 bases and J by 6 bases, with 10 bases between them. CDR1 and CDR2 (germline): SGHAT, FQNNGV. CDR3 DNA sequence: TGTGCCAGCAGCCCCGGGTTGGCTGAAGCTTTCTTT. This encodes CASSPGLAEAFF.

The rearrangement joins TRBV6-4 to TRBJ1-2, with D possibly matching TRBD1 (5 bases). CDR3 length: 14 residues. V dropped 0 bases and J dropped 4 bases, with 9 bases sitting between them. CDR1 and CDR2 (germline): MRHNA, SNTAGT. CDR3: CASSDSQGIYGYTF. In DNA, the CDR3 is TGTGCCAGCAGTGACTCGCAGGGCATCTATGGCTACACCTTC.

This clone showed up just a few times. V usage is TRBV28 and J usage is TRBJ2-2; 8 bases align to TRBD2. The CDR3 contains 15 residues. The V gene's germline CDR1 is MDHEN and CDR2 SYDVKM. Trimming at V came to 6 bases and at J to 5 bases, leaving 8 bases not matched to a gene. CDR3 DNA sequence: TGTGCCAGCAGCCCCGGGGGGGTCGGGACCGGGGAGCTGTTTTTT. As protein: CASSPGGVGTGELFF.